Listed below are T cell receptor beta chains from one sample, sequenced in a study of blood T cell repertoires in COVID-19. Assay: immunoSEQ multiplex PCR; the TCRdb copy retains only in-frame clones and omits some. This sample has under 130,000 clones, with about 90% found just once. The sequencing sample was made of peripheral blood. Every receptor here comes from a human donor in a cohort sampled during active COVID-19. Each CDR3 is given with its conserved first and last residue. A D gene is named only where the DNA matches it firmly. Rows give clone size only sometimes, using once, few, many, or a class for an expanded clone.

v_call	j_call	cdr3_length	clone_size	d_call	cdr3_aa	cdr3_nt
TRBV5-1	TRBJ2-5	18	.	.	CASSLGAGTSSRRETQYF	TGCGCCAGCAGCTTGGGCGCGGGGACGAGTTCCCGCAGGGAGACCCAGTACTTC
TRBV19	TRBJ2-5	18	.	TRBD1	CASSMNLQSYRGDETQYF	TGTGCCAGTAGTATGAACCTCCAATCCTACAGGGGTGACGAGACCCAGTACTTC
TRBV12-3/TRBV12-4	TRBJ2-1	13	.	TRBD2	CASSRGGHNEQFF	TGTGCCAGTTCTCGGGGGGGCCACAATGAGCAGTTCTTC
TRBV25-1	TRBJ2-5	14	.	TRBD2	CASSEDSGRETQYF	TGTGCCAGCAGTGAAGACAGCGGGAGGGAGACCCAGTACTTC
TRBV7-2	TRBJ2-7	14	.	TRBD2	CASSLAGRVSEQYF	TGTGCCAGCAGCTTAGCGGGGAGGGTTAGCGAGCAGTACTTC
TRBV5-6	TRBJ1-2	13	once	.	CASSLGTAYGYTF	TGTGCCAGCAGCTTGGGGACAGCCTATGGCTACACCTTC
TRBV10-1	TRBJ2-1	15	once	.	CASSEDRGLYNEQFF	TGCGCCAGCAGTGAGGACCGAGGGCTATACAATGAGCAGTTCTTC
TRBV2	TRBJ2-1	14	.	TRBD1	CASIQDRGENEQFF	TGTGCCAGCATACAGGACAGGGGTGAGAATGAGCAGTTCTTC
TRBV7-9	TRBJ1-1	13	.	TRBD1	CAGRDRKNTEAFF	TGTGCCGGAAGGGACAGGAAGAACACTGAAGCTTTCTTT
TRBV19	TRBJ2-5	16	.	TRBD2	CASSGTSGTSQETQYF	TGTGCCAGTAGTGGGACTAGCGGGACCTCCCAAGAGACCCAGTACTTC
TRBV6-5	TRBJ2-1	13	.	TRBD1	CASRPDRGGEQFF	TGTGCCAGCAGGCCCGACAGGGGGGGTGAGCAGTTCTTC
TRBV15	TRBJ2-7	15	.	TRBD1	CATSRQTGAPYEQYF	TGTGCCACCAGCAGACAGACAGGGGCCCCCTACGAGCAGTACTTC
TRBV11-2	TRBJ2-3	17	.	TRBD1	CASSTLPGTGDPDTQYF	TGTGCCAGCAGCACATTACCCGGGACAGGGGACCCAGATACGCAGTATTTT
TRBV18	TRBJ2-7	14	.	TRBD1	CASHSGTGENEQYF	TGTGCCAGCCACTCCGGGACAGGGGAGAACGAGCAGTACTTC
TRBV12-3/TRBV12-4	TRBJ1-2	12	.	TRBD1	CASSGTVGGYTF	TGTGCCAGCAGTGGGACAGTTGGTGGCTACACCTTC
TRBV3-1/TRBV3-2	TRBJ1-1	14	.	.	CASSRNGQSTEAFF	TGTGCCAGCAGCCGTAACGGACAAAGCACTGAAGCTTTCTTT
TRBV5-1	TRBJ2-7	14	.	TRBD1	CASSWTGTAYEQYF	TGCGCCAGCAGCTGGACCGGGACAGCCTACGAGCAGTACTTC
TRBV5-1	TRBJ2-1	13	.	TRBD2	CASSPTSDNEQFF	TGCGCCAGCAGCCCGACTAGCGACAATGAGCAGTTCTTC
TRBV3-1/TRBV3-2	TRBJ1-6	14	.	.	CASSRARVNSPLHF	TGTGCCAGCAGCCGGGCCAGGGTTAATTCACCCCTCCACTTT
TRBV10-3	TRBJ2-7	15	.	.	CAISRGTPSRYEQYF	TGTGCCATCAGCCGAGGGACACCATCTCGCTACGAGCAGTACTTC
TRBV4-2	TRBJ2-3	16	.	TRBD2	CASSQWGLVGADTQYF	TGTGCCAGCAGCCAATGGGGACTAGTTGGGGCAGATACGCAGTATTTT
TRBV9	TRBJ2-2	14	.	TRBD2	CASSLAGDTGELFF	TGTGCCAGCAGCCTAGCGGGAGACACCGGGGAGCTGTTTTTT
TRBV2	TRBJ1-5	15	.	.	CASSEDRHSNQPQHF	TGTGCCAGCAGTGAAGACAGGCATAGCAATCAGCCCCAGCATTTT
TRBV7-2	TRBJ2-3	15	.	TRBD2	CASSVAGEFEDTQYF	TGTGCCAGCAGCGTAGCGGGAGAGTTCGAAGATACGCAGTATTTT
TRBV6-1	TRBJ2-1	14	.	.	CASSEESRTRTKFF	TGTGCCAGCAGTGAAGAGTCCCGGACCAGGACTAAGTTCTTC
TRBV13	TRBJ1-1	14	.	.	CASSPRQGNTEAFF	TGTGCCAGCAGCCCCAGGCAGGGGAACACTGAAGCTTTCTTT
TRBV7-3	TRBJ1-2	15	.	.	CASSLTFAGAHGYTF	TGTGCCAGCAGCTTAACTTTCGCCGGAGCCCATGGCTACACCTTC
TRBV28	TRBJ1-1	15	.	.	CASSRSAGRNTEAFF	TGTGCCAGCAGCCGCTCGGCCGGGAGGAACACTGAAGCTTTCTTT
TRBV20-1	TRBJ2-1	11	once	.	CSAFAYNEQFF	TGCAGTGCTTTCGCCTACAATGAGCAGTTCTTC
TRBV5-6	TRBJ1-4	14	.	.	CASSPVARGEKLFF	TGTGCCAGCAGCCCGGTGGCAAGAGGGGAAAAACTGTTTTTT
TRBV9	TRBJ2-7	16	.	.	CASSVDGRRGPYEQYF	TGTGCCAGCAGCGTAGATGGCCGGCGGGGGCCCTACGAGCAGTACTTC
TRBV5-4	TRBJ2-4	14	.	.	CASSFTGSENIQYF	TGTGCCAGCAGCTTTACAGGGTCAGAAAACATTCAGTACTTC
TRBV7-8	TRBJ1-6	17	.	.	CASSFRDAGLGNSPLHF	TGTGCCAGCAGCTTTCGCGACGCAGGGCTCGGTAATTCACCCCTCCACTTT
TRBV28	TRBJ2-5	16	.	TRBD1	CASRSNRQGRQETQYF	TGTGCCAGCAGATCTAACCGACAGGGTAGACAAGAGACCCAGTACTTC
TRBV18	TRBJ2-7	16	once	TRBD1	CASSPLATGHSDEQYF	TGTGCCAGCTCACCACTTGCGACAGGGCATTCGGACGAGCAGTACTTC
TRBV6-5	TRBJ1-6	15	.	TRBD1	CASRGTGSRNSPLHF	TGTGCCAGCAGGGGGACAGGGTCACGTAATTCACCCCTCCACTTT
TRBV7-9	TRBJ1-6	15	.	TRBD1	CASSTRQGNNSPLHF	TGTGCCAGCAGCACTCGACAGGGGAATAATTCACCCCTCCACTTT
TRBV4-3	TRBJ2-3	16	.	TRBD2	CASSQVNQRDLDTQYF	TGCGCCAGCAGCCAGGTTAATCAGCGGGATCTAGATACGCAGTATTTT
TRBV10-3	TRBJ2-3	15	.	TRBD1	CAISDPGQGADTQYF	TGTGCCATCAGTGACCCGGGACAGGGCGCAGATACGCAGTATTTT
TRBV5-8	TRBJ2-5	15	.	TRBD1	CASSLGAQGLETQYF	TGTGCCAGCAGCTTGGGGGCACAGGGGTTAGAGACCCAGTACTTC
TRBV6-5	TRBJ1-6	15	once	.	CASSYSRRSNSPLHF	TGTGCCAGCAGTTACTCTAGGCGGAGCAATTCACCCCTCCACTTT
TRBV19	TRBJ2-5	14	.	.	CASSIVGQEETQYF	TGTGCCAGTAGTATAGTGGGACAAGAAGAGACCCAGTACTTC
TRBV7-9	TRBJ2-7	14	.	TRBD1	CASRAGTDLYEQYF	TGTGCCAGCAGAGCCGGGACAGACTTATACGAGCAGTACTTC
TRBV7-2	TRBJ2-7	14	few	.	CASSFGRDSYEQYF	TGTGCCAGCAGCTTCGGCAGGGACTCCTACGAGCAGTACTTC
TRBV5-5	TRBJ2-1	15	.	.	CASSLGLASGNEQFF	TGTGCCAGCAGCTTAGGCCTAGCGAGCGGCAATGAGCAGTTCTTC
TRBV9	TRBJ2-3	14	.	TRBD1	CASSAGQGQDTQYF	TGTGCCAGCAGCGCCGGACAGGGCCAAGATACGCAGTATTTT
TRBV7-2	TRBJ1-2	14	.	TRBD1	CASSFRDRRNGYTF	TGTGCCAGCAGCTTCCGGGACAGGAGGAACGGCTACACCTTC
TRBV27	TRBJ2-7	14	.	TRBD1	CASSFGDSPYEQYF	TGTGCCAGCAGTTTTGGGGACAGCCCCTATGAGCAGTACTTC
TRBV19	TRBJ1-5	16	.	.	CASSIGLWTADQPQHF	TGTGCCAGTAGTATCGGCTTGTGGACAGCCGATCAGCCCCAGCATTTT